Given below is one T cell receptor beta chain in context. The target antigen is unknown. The immunoSEQ assay was v3.0, run at survey level. What sequencing targeted per sample was about 40,000-55,000 T-cell genomes. TCRdb's copy holds only in-frame clones and misses some; the assay was immunoSEQ multiplex PCR. The sample yields some 35,000 clones, roughly 93% seen once. CDR3 length equals 16 residues. With 0 bases removed from V and 1 base from J, the gap between germline ends came to 13 bases. Germline-derived CDR1 and CDR2 are SGDLS and YYNGEE. The data derive from a study of long-term antiretroviral therapy in people with HIV. Whole-study results and caveats: Diversity measured after ART increased yet remained under transplant donor controls.

Treated in the United States were all of the participants with HIV. V is TRBV9 and J is TRBJ2-5; D possibly corresponds to TRBD1 (5 bases). The clonotype was recovered from a woman aged 50 to 60 with HIV. Sequencing was performed on unsorted PBMCs, taken 4.1 years after starting antiretroviral therapy. CDR3 coding DNA: TGTGCCAGCAGCGTAGGGGTGGGGCTGGCCCAAGAGACCCAGTACTTC. It yields the protein CASSVGVGLAQETQYF. The full variable domain, its missing parts supplied by reference TRBV9 and TRBJ2-5, is DSGVTQTPKHLITATGQRVTLRCSPRSGDLSVYWYQQSLDQGLQFLIQYYNGEERAKGNILERFSAQQFPDLHSELNLSSLELGDSALYFCASSVGVGLAQETQYFGPGTRLLVL.